These T cell receptor beta chains were read from a single sample in a study of blood T cell repertoires in COVID-19. Some clones are missing from TCRdb's copy, which holds only in-frame ones; the method was immunoSEQ multiplex PCR. Counted here are 100,000 to 120,000 clones, 75% to 90% occurring once; the ten biggest clones make up about 6.1%. Sequencing was performed on peripheral blood. The receptors shown here come from a woman aged 60 to 75 with COVID-19, enrolled during active disease. Both conserved end residues are part of each CDR3. The order of the fields is D gene, J gene, V gene, CDR3 length, clone size, CDR3 protein, CDR3 DNA. The D gene is left open where the match is weak. A row's size may be missing; if present it is once, few, many or a size class.

D gene: -; J gene: TRBJ1-2; V gene: TRBV9; CDR3 length: 15; clone size: -; CDR3 protein: CASSVATTANYGYTF; CDR3 DNA: TGTGCCAGCAGCGTAGCGACAACCGCTAACTATGGCTACACCTTC
D gene: TRBD1; J gene: TRBJ2-7; V gene: TRBV2; CDR3 length: 11; clone size: few; CDR3 protein: CADRAGGEQYF; CDR3 DNA: TGTGCAGACAGGGCAGGCGGCGAGCAGTACTTC
D gene: -; J gene: TRBJ2-3; V gene: TRBV5-8; CDR3 length: 13; clone size: -; CDR3 protein: CASSFMGADTQYF; CDR3 DNA: TGTGCCAGCAGCTTCATGGGCGCGGATACGCAGTATTTT
D gene: -; J gene: TRBJ1-2; V gene: TRBV9; CDR3 length: 12; clone size: -; CDR3 protein: CASSVGVGRLLF; CDR3 DNA: TGTGCCAGCAGCGTAGGTGTTGGGAGACTCCTCTTC
D gene: TRBD1; J gene: TRBJ1-1; V gene: TRBV27; CDR3 length: 15; clone size: -; CDR3 protein: CASSEGQGENTEAFF; CDR3 DNA: TGTGCCAGCAGTGAAGGACAGGGCGAGAACACTGAAGCTTTCTTT
D gene: -; J gene: TRBJ1-1; V gene: TRBV30; CDR3 length: 14; clone size: -; CDR3 protein: CAWGPGGLNTEAFF; CDR3 DNA: TGTGCCTGGGGGCCGGGGGGTCTGAACACTGAAGCTTTCTTT
D gene: -; J gene: TRBJ2-7; V gene: TRBV5-5; CDR3 length: 15; clone size: -; CDR3 protein: CASSFHIQGGYEQYF; CDR3 DNA: TGTGCCAGCAGCTTTCATATACAGGGTGGCTACGAGCAGTACTTC
D gene: -; J gene: TRBJ1-2; V gene: TRBV9; CDR3 length: 15; clone size: once; CDR3 protein: CASSPTGTPSYGYTF; CDR3 DNA: TGTGCCAGCAGCCCCACCGGGACACCTTCGTATGGCTACACCTTC
D gene: TRBD2; J gene: TRBJ2-7; V gene: TRBV9; CDR3 length: 14; clone size: few; CDR3 protein: CASSRGLAGYEQYF; CDR3 DNA: TGTGCCAGCAGCAGGGGACTAGCGGGGTACGAGCAGTACTTC
D gene: TRBD2; J gene: TRBJ2-5; V gene: TRBV5-1; CDR3 length: 17; clone size: once; CDR3 protein: CASSLAGSGGFQETQYF; CDR3 DNA: TGCGCCAGCAGCTTGGCGGGTAGCGGGGGGTTCCAAGAGACCCAGTACTTC
D gene: TRBD1; J gene: TRBJ2-1; V gene: TRBV7-7; CDR3 length: 16; clone size: -; CDR3 protein: CASSLDLSQGVDEQFF; CDR3 DNA: TGTGCTAGCAGCTTAGACCTCTCCCAGGGGGTCGATGAGCAGTTCTTC
D gene: TRBD1; J gene: TRBJ1-2; V gene: TRBV4-2; CDR3 length: 16; clone size: once; CDR3 protein: CASSPPPRDSPHGYTF; CDR3 DNA: TGTGCCAGCAGCCCACCCCCTCGGGACAGTCCCCATGGCTACACCTTC
D gene: -; J gene: TRBJ1-3; V gene: TRBV19; CDR3 length: 12; clone size: -; CDR3 protein: CAGDSSGNTIYF; CDR3 DNA: TGTGCCGGAGACAGCTCTGGAAACACCATATATTTT
D gene: TRBD2; J gene: TRBJ2-1; V gene: TRBV6-2/TRBV6-3; CDR3 length: 17; clone size: -; CDR3 protein: CASIPSPGLVSGNEQFF; CDR3 DNA: TGTGCCAGCATCCCATCGCCGGGACTAGTGTCGGGCAATGAGCAGTTCTTC
D gene: TRBD1; J gene: TRBJ1-6; V gene: TRBV10-1; CDR3 length: 14; clone size: -; CDR3 protein: CASSQTGVNSPLHF; CDR3 DNA: TGCGCCAGCAGTCAGACAGGGGTAAATTCACCCCTCCACTTT
D gene: -; J gene: TRBJ2-5; V gene: TRBV19; CDR3 length: 13; clone size: -; CDR3 protein: CASSNRAGETQYF; CDR3 DNA: TGTGCCAGTAGTAACAGGGCTGGAGAGACCCAGTACTTC
D gene: -; J gene: TRBJ1-5; V gene: TRBV19; CDR3 length: 16; clone size: -; CDR3 protein: CASSVNREVSNQPQHF; CDR3 DNA: TGTGCCAGTAGTGTAAACAGGGAAGTCAGCAATCAGCCCCAGCATTTT
D gene: TRBD2; J gene: TRBJ2-1; V gene: TRBV6-6; CDR3 length: 14; clone size: -; CDR3 protein: CASGGLSAQSEQFF; CDR3 DNA: TGTGCCAGCGGGGGACTATCGGCGCAGAGTGAGCAGTTCTTC
D gene: -; J gene: TRBJ1-2; V gene: TRBV18; CDR3 length: 15; clone size: once; CDR3 protein: CASSPSSGQINGYTF; CDR3 DNA: TGTGCCAGCTCACCATCATCCGGACAGATCAACGGCTACACCTTC
D gene: -; J gene: TRBJ1-5; V gene: TRBV6-5; CDR3 length: 14; clone size: -; CDR3 protein: CASSSGFNNQPQHF; CDR3 DNA: TGTGCCAGCAGTTCGGGGTTCAACAATCAGCCCCAGCATTTT
D gene: TRBD1; J gene: TRBJ1-1; V gene: TRBV18; CDR3 length: 16; clone size: -; CDR3 protein: CASSPLRQGARTEAFF; CDR3 DNA: TGTGCCAGCTCACCCCTACGACAGGGGGCAAGGACTGAAGCTTTCTTT
D gene: -; J gene: TRBJ1-1; V gene: TRBV11-2; CDR3 length: 13; clone size: -; CDR3 protein: CASSLAENTEAFF; CDR3 DNA: TGTGCCAGCAGCTTAGCAGAGAACACTGAAGCTTTCTTT
D gene: -; J gene: TRBJ1-5; V gene: TRBV5-3; CDR3 length: 16; clone size: -; CDR3 protein: CARSVGQIYSNQPQHF; CDR3 DNA: TGTGCCAGAAGCGTCGGACAGATTTATAGCAATCAGCCCCAGCATTTT
D gene: -; J gene: TRBJ2-7; V gene: TRBV9; CDR3 length: 15; clone size: few; CDR3 protein: CASSVGPMARGEQYF; CDR3 DNA: TGTGCCAGCAGCGTAGGCCCTATGGCTCGGGGCGAGCAGTACTTC
D gene: -; J gene: TRBJ2-1; V gene: TRBV6-5; CDR3 length: 16; clone size: -; CDR3 protein: CASSYSLYSLHNEQFF; CDR3 DNA: TGTGCCAGCAGTTACTCTTTATACTCCCTACACAATGAGCAGTTCTTC
D gene: -; J gene: TRBJ1-2; V gene: TRBV24-1; CDR3 length: 13; clone size: -; CDR3 protein: CATSDTENYGYTF; CDR3 DNA: TGTGCCACCAGTGATACAGAGAACTATGGCTACACCTTC
D gene: -; J gene: TRBJ1-6; V gene: TRBV7-2; CDR3 length: 12; clone size: once; CDR3 protein: CASSPVGHRLHF; CDR3 DNA: TGTGCCAGCAGCCCCGTAGGACACCGGCTCCACTTT
D gene: -; J gene: TRBJ1-3; V gene: TRBV2; CDR3 length: 12; clone size: few; CDR3 protein: CASSVYGNTIYF; CDR3 DNA: TGTGCCAGCAGTGTTTATGGAAACACCATATATTTT
D gene: TRBD2; J gene: TRBJ2-1; V gene: TRBV5-1; CDR3 length: 18; clone size: once; CDR3 protein: CASSLVSTSGDSYNEQFF; CDR3 DNA: TGCGCCAGCAGCTTGGTCTCAACTAGCGGGGACTCCTACAATGAGCAGTTCTTC
D gene: TRBD2; J gene: TRBJ2-1; V gene: TRBV2; CDR3 length: 18; clone size: -; CDR3 protein: CASSEWASGGRSYNEQFF; CDR3 DNA: TGTGCCAGCAGTGAATGGGCTAGCGGGGGTCGGTCCTACAATGAGCAGTTCTTC
D gene: TRBD2; J gene: TRBJ2-3; V gene: TRBV7-3; CDR3 length: 16; clone size: -; CDR3 protein: CASSPQGSGGSDTQYF; CDR3 DNA: TGTGCCAGCAGCCCACAAGGTAGCGGGGGGTCAGATACGCAGTATTTT
D gene: TRBD1; J gene: TRBJ1-1; V gene: TRBV10-3; CDR3 length: 15; clone size: -; CDR3 protein: CAISIQTGGNTEAFF; CDR3 DNA: TGTGCCATCAGTATCCAGACAGGGGGGAACACTGAAGCTTTCTTT
D gene: -; J gene: TRBJ2-2; V gene: TRBV6-2/TRBV6-3; CDR3 length: 17; clone size: -; CDR3 protein: CASSWGPGTSVTGELFF; CDR3 DNA: TGTGCCAGCAGTTGGGGGCCCGGGACATCGGTCACCGGGGAGCTGTTTTTT
D gene: -; J gene: TRBJ1-3; V gene: TRBV9; CDR3 length: 15; clone size: -; CDR3 protein: CASSVGGSSGNTIYF; CDR3 DNA: TGTGCCAGCAGCGTAGGAGGATCCTCTGGAAACACCATATATTTT
D gene: -; J gene: TRBJ2-4; V gene: TRBV19; CDR3 length: 13; clone size: -; CDR3 protein: CASTRGPKNIQYF; CDR3 DNA: TGTGCCAGTACCAGGGGTCCCAAAAACATTCAGTACTTC
D gene: -; J gene: TRBJ1-1; V gene: TRBV15; CDR3 length: 13; clone size: -; CDR3 protein: CATSRVRGTEAFF; CDR3 DNA: TGTGCCACCAGCAGAGTGAGAGGGACTGAAGCTTTCTTT
D gene: TRBD1; J gene: TRBJ1-2; V gene: TRBV13; CDR3 length: 16; clone size: -; CDR3 protein: CASSSAEGQGAEGYTF; CDR3 DNA: TGTGCCAGCAGCTCCGCCGAGGGACAGGGGGCGGAAGGCTACACCTTC
D gene: TRBD1; J gene: TRBJ1-1; V gene: TRBV5-6; CDR3 length: 14; clone size: -; CDR3 protein: CASSRTGANTEAFF; CDR3 DNA: TGTGCCAGCAGCAGGACAGGGGCAAACACTGAAGCTTTCTTT
D gene: -; J gene: TRBJ2-7; V gene: TRBV27; CDR3 length: 14; clone size: -; CDR3 protein: CASSFGTAPYEQYF; CDR3 DNA: TGTGCCAGCAGTTTCGGGACTGCGCCCTACGAGCAGTACTTC
D gene: -; J gene: TRBJ2-7; V gene: TRBV19; CDR3 length: 15; clone size: -; CDR3 protein: CATAREGIGSYEQYF; CDR3 DNA: TGTGCCACGGCCCGCGAGGGTATCGGCTCCTACGAGCAGTACTTC
D gene: TRBD1; J gene: TRBJ1-6; V gene: TRBV4-2; CDR3 length: 16; clone size: -; CDR3 protein: CASSNTGGHFHSPLHF; CDR3 DNA: TGTGCCAGCAGCAATACAGGGGGGCATTTTCATTCACCCCTCCACTTT
D gene: -; J gene: TRBJ1-1; V gene: TRBV6-2/TRBV6-3; CDR3 length: 14; clone size: -; CDR3 protein: CASSSRIQGTEAFF; CDR3 DNA: TGTGCCAGCAGTTCCCGGATCCAGGGCACTGAAGCTTTCTTT
D gene: TRBD1; J gene: TRBJ2-7; V gene: TRBV6-1; CDR3 length: 16; clone size: -; CDR3 protein: CASSVNTGGASYEQYF; CDR3 DNA: TGTGCCAGCAGTGTCAACACAGGGGGCGCGTCCTACGAGCAGTACTTC
D gene: TRBD1; J gene: TRBJ1-1; V gene: TRBV29-1; CDR3 length: 15; clone size: -; CDR3 protein: CSVVGDRRDPTEAFF; CDR3 DNA: TGCAGCGTTGTGGGGGACAGGCGAGACCCCACTGAAGCTTTCTTT
D gene: -; J gene: TRBJ1-2; V gene: TRBV19; CDR3 length: 11; clone size: -; CDR3 protein: CATFRGIGYTF; CDR3 DNA: TGTGCCACATTTCGGGGGATTGGCTACACCTTC
D gene: TRBD2; J gene: TRBJ2-3; V gene: TRBV5-1; CDR3 length: 17; clone size: -; CDR3 protein: CASSRLTSGGASDTQYF; CDR3 DNA: TGCGCCAGCAGCCGTCTTACTAGCGGGGGGGCCTCCGATACGCAGTATTTT
D gene: -; J gene: TRBJ1-1; V gene: TRBV19; CDR3 length: 13; clone size: -; CDR3 protein: CASREYRDTEAFF; CDR3 DNA: TGTGCCAGTAGGGAGTACAGGGACACTGAAGCTTTCTTT
D gene: TRBD2; J gene: TRBJ2-7; V gene: TRBV5-6; CDR3 length: 17; clone size: once; CDR3 protein: CASSGDPIAGTNYEQYF; CDR3 DNA: TGTGCCAGCAGCGGAGATCCAATAGCGGGTACGAACTACGAGCAGTACTTC
D gene: -; J gene: TRBJ1-6; V gene: TRBV3-1/TRBV3-2; CDR3 length: 19; clone size: -; CDR3 protein: CASSQGLVWKAGDNSPLHF; CDR3 DNA: TGTGCCAGCAGCCAAGGTCTAGTTTGGAAGGCTGGAGATAATTCACCCCTCCACTTT
D gene: -; J gene: TRBJ2-7; V gene: TRBV7-2; CDR3 length: 14; clone size: -; CDR3 protein: CASSLGHTSYEQYF; CDR3 DNA: TGTGCCAGCAGCTTAGGGCACACATCCTACGAGCAGTACTTC
D gene: -; J gene: TRBJ1-2; V gene: TRBV25-1; CDR3 length: 14; clone size: -; CDR3 protein: CASSTGGAIYGYTF; CDR3 DNA: TGTGCCAGCAGTACGGGGGGTGCCATCTATGGCTACACCTTC
D gene: -; J gene: TRBJ2-7; V gene: TRBV6-5; CDR3 length: 12; clone size: -; CDR3 protein: CASITPGYEQYF; CDR3 DNA: TGTGCCAGCATCACGCCGGGGTACGAGCAGTACTTC